The 2 T cell receptor beta chains below all came from one sample that was sequenced in a study of graft-versus-host responses after intestinal transplantation. Profiled with immunoSEQ multiplex PCR; TCRdb holds only in-frame clones, not every one. The sample includes around 14,000 clones, 25% to 35% of them seen just once. This material consisted of alloreactive CD4+ T cells from a mixed lymphocyte reaction culture, taken before intestinal transplant. Stated subset: CFSE-low proliferating T cells sorted from roughly six-day pre-transplant mixed lymphocyte reaction (GvH or HvG direction). The origin of the receptors is a human patient who received an intestinal transplant.

V and J are TRBV5-1 and TRBJ1-2; D is unclear. The CDR3 consists of 15 residues. CDR1 and CDR2 (germline): SGHRS, YFSETQ. V gave up 0 bases and J gave up 2 bases, with 11 bases separating them. The CDR3 spells CASSLAGRTNYGYTF. The DNA for the CDR3 is TGCGCCAGCAGCTTGGCCGGTAGGACGAACTATGGCTACACCTTC.

V gene TRBV15 combines with J gene TRBJ1-5, with 8 bases aligning to TRBD1. J gave up 1 base and V 2 bases, and 7 bases lay outside the gene matches. Looked up from germline, CDR1 is LNHNV and CDR2 is YYDKDF (reference sequence). This CDR3 comprises 17 residues. The CDR3 coding sequence is TGTGCCACCAGCAGACCCACAGGGGGTATGAGCAATCAGCCCCAGCATTTT. Translated: CATSRPTGGMSNQPQHF.